This TCR beta chain was retrieved from a study of control samples from healthy donors and cancer patients. The germline V gene has CDR1 SGDLS and CDR2 YYNGEE. The length of the CDR3 is 15 residues. V dropped 3 bases and J dropped 1 base, with 13 bases sitting between them. The protocol was immunoSEQ multiplex PCR, while the TCRdb copy is restricted to in-frame clones and leaves out a portion. The data hold around 130,000 clones, with 80% to 95% observed a single time. This sequence was found in a man between 18 and 29 years old in good health. Sequencing input: blood. V and J are TRBV9 and TRBJ1-1; no clear D gene. In nucleotides, the CDR3 is TGTGCCAGCAGCGAGCAATCCGGGTGGAACACTGAAGCTTTCTTT. Translation: CASSEQSGWNTEAFF.